A single T cell receptor beta chain is shown here with its context. The sample comes from a study of shared clonotypes between healthy human individuals. Profiling relied on immunoSEQ multiplex PCR, and the TCRdb table lists in-frame clones only, not all of them. The repertoire holds under 550,000 clones, with 90% to 96% as singletons. From germline, CDR1 is MDHEN and CDR2 SYDVKM. The trim removed 5 bases at V and 7 bases at J, leaving 23 bases unmatched. There are 20 residues in the CDR3. Sequencing used naive CD4+ T cells sorted from blood. The sample's subset: CD45RA+ positively selected. This chain connects TRBV28 to TRBJ2-2, with 9 bases matching TRBD2. This clonotype was sampled from a woman aged 25 to 39 in good health. As DNA, the CDR3 is TGTGCCAGCAGTCGTTCTGCTCAAAATAGCGGGGGAAGACGGAGCGGGGAGCTGTTTTTT. It translates to CASSRSAQNSGGRRSGELFF.